This T cell receptor beta chain was profiled in a study of somatic mutations in cytotoxic T cells in rheumatoid arthritis. Authors' methods: Patient CD8+ clones larger than 1% rarely matched published virus-specific TCRB sequences. TCRdb keeps only in-frame clones here, not all; method: immunoSEQ multiplex PCR. D and trimming were read from the DNA, whereas the V and J calls and clone size are those reported in that table. In the table there are fewer than 20,000 clones, about four fifths of which are singletons. Comment on this clone: The antigen is undetermined.

Isolation of CD4+ and CD8+ cells used positive magnetic bead selection, with purity checked by flow cytometry. Germline CDR1 MNHNS, CDR2 SASEGT. The CDR3 is 16 residues long. The junction had 7 bases not matched to a gene; V was cut back by 4 bases and J by 2 bases. Findings and caveats of the study: With 60 or so patients examined, under ten had a largest CD8+ clone exceeding 20% of CD8+ cells. Nothing was done to adjust for multiple comparisons when TRBV07 showed up slightly less in rheumatoid arthritis patients.

Sequencing was carried out using CD8+ T cells sorted from blood. The receptor's source is an adult with rheumatoid arthritis. J is TRBJ2-1 and V is TRBV6-1, with TRBD2 matching 8 bases. CDR3 nucleotides: TGTGCCAGCAGTGCTGAGCGGGAGTTCACCTACAATGAGCAGTTCTTC. Protein product: CASSAEREFTYNEQFF.